The rows below give T cell receptor beta chains drawn from one sample of a study of blood T cells in healthy people across ages. TCRdb analysed the 5' RACE reads with MiXCR anew, one entry per CDR3 protein. The sample shows roughly 720,000 distinct CDR3 sequences, roughly 50% of them seen only once. The sample taken for sequencing was blood. These receptors were taken from an elderly man in good health. CDR3s leave out the opening cysteine and the closing phenylalanine or tryptophan.

J gene	V gene	CDR3 protein
TRBJ2-1	TRBV20-1	SASVVIYNEQF
TRBJ2-1	TRBV11-1	ASSFELAEGGNEQF
TRBJ2-1	TRBV7-2	ASSSANGQGPNNEQF
TRBJ1-1	TRBV18	ASSPQGGDTEAF
TRBJ2-3	TRBV9	ASSVHEGRRYAY
TRBJ1-2	TRBV20-1	SVSDLGQGPYGYT
TRBJ2-1	TRBV5-1	ASSTTGTSSSYNEQF
TRBJ2-5	TRBV2	ASSGGQGGETQY
TRBJ2-5	TRBV7-2	ASSLIGAGAYQETQY
TRBJ2-4	TRBV29-1	SVERPPSEQY
TRBJ2-1	TRBV7-2	ASSSQEVGSYNEQF
.	TRBV6-5	ASSYRDRADSEQY
TRBJ1-6	TRBV27	ASSKRARSNSPLH
TRBJ2-7	TRBV27	ASSFQTSGGSEQY
TRBJ2-7	TRBV7-9	ASSFSGNEQY
TRBJ2-1	TRBV29-1	SGNSRVEQF
TRBJ2-3	TRBV5-6	ASSLRGGTHRYAY
TRBJ2-1	TRBV3-1	ASSPGGGIAYNEQF
TRBJ1-4	TRBV12-5	ASARDLNEKLF
TRBJ2-5	TRBV6-2/TRBV6-3	ASSPLRETQY
TRBJ2-5	TRBV3-1	ASSPSGPQQY
TRBJ2-5	TRBV6-6	ASSPGPYQETQY
.	TRBV3-1	ASSQEAGNPEETQY
TRBJ2-5	TRBV6-4	ASGSDRVKETQY
.	TRBV20-1	SGTSANYEQY